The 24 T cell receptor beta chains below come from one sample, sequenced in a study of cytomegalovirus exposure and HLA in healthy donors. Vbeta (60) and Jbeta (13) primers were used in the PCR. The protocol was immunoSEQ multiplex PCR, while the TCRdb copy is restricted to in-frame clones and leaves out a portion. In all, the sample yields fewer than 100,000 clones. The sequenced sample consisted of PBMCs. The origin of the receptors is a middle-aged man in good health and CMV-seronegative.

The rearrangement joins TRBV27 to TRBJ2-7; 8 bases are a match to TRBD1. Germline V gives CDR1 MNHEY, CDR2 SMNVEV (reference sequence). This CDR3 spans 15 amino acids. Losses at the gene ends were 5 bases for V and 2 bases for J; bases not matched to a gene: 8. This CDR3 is CASSPRTGSTYEQYF. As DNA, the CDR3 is TGTGCCAGCAGTCCGCGGACAGGGTCGACCTACGAGCAGTACTTC.

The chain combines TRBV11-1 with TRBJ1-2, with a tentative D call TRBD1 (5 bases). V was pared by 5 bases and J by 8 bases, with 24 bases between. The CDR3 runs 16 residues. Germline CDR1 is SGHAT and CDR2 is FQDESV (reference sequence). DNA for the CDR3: TGTGCCAGCAGCCCTAGGCGTCAGGGAACGCGACGCGGCTACACCTTC. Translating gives CASSPRRQGTRRGYTF.

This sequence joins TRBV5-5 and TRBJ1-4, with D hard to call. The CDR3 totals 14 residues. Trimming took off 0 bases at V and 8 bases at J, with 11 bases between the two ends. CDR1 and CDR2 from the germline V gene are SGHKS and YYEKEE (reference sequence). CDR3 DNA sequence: TGTGCCAGCAGCTTGGATTACGGAGAAGAAAAACTGTTTTTT. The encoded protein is CASSLDYGEEKLFF.

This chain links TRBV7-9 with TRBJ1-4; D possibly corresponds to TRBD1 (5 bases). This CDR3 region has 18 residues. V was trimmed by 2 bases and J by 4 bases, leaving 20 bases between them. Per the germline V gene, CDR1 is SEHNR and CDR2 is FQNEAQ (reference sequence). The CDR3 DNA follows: TGTGCCAGCAGCTTAAGGCCAGGGCCCGGGGAGGTTAATGAAAAACTGTTTTTT. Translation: CASSLRPGPGEVNEKLFF.

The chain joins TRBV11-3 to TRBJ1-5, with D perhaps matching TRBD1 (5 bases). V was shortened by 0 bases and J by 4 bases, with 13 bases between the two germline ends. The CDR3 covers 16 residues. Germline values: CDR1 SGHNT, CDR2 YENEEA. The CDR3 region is CASSLDRLAGNQPQHF. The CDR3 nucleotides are TGTGCCAGCAGCTTAGATCGACTGGCAGGGAATCAGCCCCAGCATTTT.

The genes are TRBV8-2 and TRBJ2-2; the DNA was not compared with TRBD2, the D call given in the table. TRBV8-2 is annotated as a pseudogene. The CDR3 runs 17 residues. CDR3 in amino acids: CGSDVRIGDVDTGELFF. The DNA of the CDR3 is TGTGGCAGTGACGTACGTATAGGAGATGTCGACACCGGGGAGCTGTTTTTT.

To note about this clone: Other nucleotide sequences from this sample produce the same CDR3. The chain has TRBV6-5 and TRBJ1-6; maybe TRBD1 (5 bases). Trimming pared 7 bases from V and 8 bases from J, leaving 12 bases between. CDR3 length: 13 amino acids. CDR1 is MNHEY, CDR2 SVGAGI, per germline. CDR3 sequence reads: CASNRGWDSPLHF. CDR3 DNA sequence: TGTGCCAGCAATAGGGGCTGGGATTCACCCCTCCACTTT.

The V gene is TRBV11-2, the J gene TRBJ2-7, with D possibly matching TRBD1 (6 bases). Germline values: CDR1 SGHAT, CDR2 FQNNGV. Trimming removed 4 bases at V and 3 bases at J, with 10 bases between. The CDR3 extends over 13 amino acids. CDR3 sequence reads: CASSWDTDYEQYF. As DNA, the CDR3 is TGTGCCAGCAGCTGGGACACTGACTACGAGCAGTACTTC.

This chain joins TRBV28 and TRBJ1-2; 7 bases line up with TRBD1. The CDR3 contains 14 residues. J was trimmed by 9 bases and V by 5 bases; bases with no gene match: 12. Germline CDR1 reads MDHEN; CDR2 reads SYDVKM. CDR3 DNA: TGTGCCAGCAGTGAAACCGGGACAGATGGTAGCTACACCTTC. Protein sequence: CASSETGTDGSYTF.

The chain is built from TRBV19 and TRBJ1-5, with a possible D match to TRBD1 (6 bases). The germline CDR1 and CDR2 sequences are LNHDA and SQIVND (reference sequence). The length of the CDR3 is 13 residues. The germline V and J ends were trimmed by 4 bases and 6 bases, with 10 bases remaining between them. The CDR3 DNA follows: TGTGCCAGTAGTACCCAGGACAGTCAGCCCCAGCATTTT. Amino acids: CASSTQDSQPQHF.

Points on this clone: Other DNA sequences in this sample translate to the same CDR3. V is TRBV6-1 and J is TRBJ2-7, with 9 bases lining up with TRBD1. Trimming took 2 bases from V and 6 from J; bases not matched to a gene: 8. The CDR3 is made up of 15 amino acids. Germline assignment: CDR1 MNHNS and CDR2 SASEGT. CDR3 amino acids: CASSERGQGEGEQYF. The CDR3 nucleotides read TGTGCCAGCAGTGAAAGGGGACAGGGAGAGGGCGAGCAGTACTTC.

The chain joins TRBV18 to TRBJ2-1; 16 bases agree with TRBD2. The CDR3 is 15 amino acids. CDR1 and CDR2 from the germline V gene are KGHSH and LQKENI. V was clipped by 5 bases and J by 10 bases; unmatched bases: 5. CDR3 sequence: CASSVPGLAGGEQFF. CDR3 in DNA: TGTGCCAGCTCAGTGCCGGGACTAGCGGGGGGGGAGCAGTTCTTC.

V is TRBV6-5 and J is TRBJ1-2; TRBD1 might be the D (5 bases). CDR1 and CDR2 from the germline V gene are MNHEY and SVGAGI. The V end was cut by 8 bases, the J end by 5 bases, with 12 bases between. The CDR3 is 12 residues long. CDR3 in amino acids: CASWGRFYGYTF. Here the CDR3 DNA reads TGTGCCAGCTGGGGCAGATTTTATGGCTACACCTTC.

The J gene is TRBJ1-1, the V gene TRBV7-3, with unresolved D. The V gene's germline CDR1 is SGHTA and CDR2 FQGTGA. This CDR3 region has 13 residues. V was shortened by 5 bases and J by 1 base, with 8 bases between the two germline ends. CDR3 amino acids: CASSPTGNTEAFF. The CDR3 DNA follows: TGTGCCAGCAGCCCCACGGGGAACACTGAAGCTTTCTTT.

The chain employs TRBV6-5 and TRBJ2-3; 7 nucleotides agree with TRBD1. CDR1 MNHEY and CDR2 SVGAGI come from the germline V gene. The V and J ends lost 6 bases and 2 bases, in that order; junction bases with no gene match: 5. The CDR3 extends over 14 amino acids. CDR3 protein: CASREGQLTDTQYF. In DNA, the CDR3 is TGTGCCAGCAGAGAGGGACAGCTCACAGATACGCAGTATTTT.

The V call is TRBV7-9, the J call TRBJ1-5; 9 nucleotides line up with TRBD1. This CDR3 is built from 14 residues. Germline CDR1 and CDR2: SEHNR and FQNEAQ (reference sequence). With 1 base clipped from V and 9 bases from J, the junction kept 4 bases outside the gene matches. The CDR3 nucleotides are TGTGCCAGCAGCTTAGGGACAGGGGCAGGGCCCCAGCATTTT. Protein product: CASSLGTGAGPQHF.

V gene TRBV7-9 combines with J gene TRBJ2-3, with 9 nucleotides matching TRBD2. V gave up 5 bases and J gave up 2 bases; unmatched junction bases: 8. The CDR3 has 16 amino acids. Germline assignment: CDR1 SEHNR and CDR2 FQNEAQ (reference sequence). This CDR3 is CASSQASGGYTDTQYF. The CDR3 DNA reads TGTGCCAGCAGCCAGGCCAGCGGGGGGTACACAGATACGCAGTATTTT.

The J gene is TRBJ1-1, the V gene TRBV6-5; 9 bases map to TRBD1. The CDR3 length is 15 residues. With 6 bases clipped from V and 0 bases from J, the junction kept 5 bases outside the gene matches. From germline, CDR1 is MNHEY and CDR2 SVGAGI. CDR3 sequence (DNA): TGTGCCAGCAGAACCGGACAGGGGATGAACACTGAAGCTTTCTTT. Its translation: CASRTGQGMNTEAFF.

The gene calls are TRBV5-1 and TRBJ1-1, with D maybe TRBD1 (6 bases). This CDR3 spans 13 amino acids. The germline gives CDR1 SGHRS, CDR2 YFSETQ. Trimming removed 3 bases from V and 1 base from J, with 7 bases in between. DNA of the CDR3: TGCGCCAGCAGCTGGACAGAGAACACTGAAGCTTTCTTT. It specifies CASSWTENTEAFF.

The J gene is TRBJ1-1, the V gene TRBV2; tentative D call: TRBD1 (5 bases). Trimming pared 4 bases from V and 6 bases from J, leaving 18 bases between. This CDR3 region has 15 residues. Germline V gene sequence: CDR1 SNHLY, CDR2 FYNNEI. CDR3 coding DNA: TGTGCCAGCAGTGGCGGTTCCGGGGGAGGGGCTGAAGCTTTCTTT. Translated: CASSGGSGGGAEAFF.

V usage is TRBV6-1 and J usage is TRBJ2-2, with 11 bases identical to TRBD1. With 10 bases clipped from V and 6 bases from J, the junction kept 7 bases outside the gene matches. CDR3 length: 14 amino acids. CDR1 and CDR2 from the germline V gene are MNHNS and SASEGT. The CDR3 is CATSPGQGAGELFF. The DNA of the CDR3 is TGTGCCACCTCACCGGGACAGGGGGCCGGGGAGCTGTTTTTT.

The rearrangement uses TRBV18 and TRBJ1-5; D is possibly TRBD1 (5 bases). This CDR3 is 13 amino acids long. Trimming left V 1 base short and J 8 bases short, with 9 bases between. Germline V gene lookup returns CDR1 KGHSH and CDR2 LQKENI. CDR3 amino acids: CASSPRGGEPQHF. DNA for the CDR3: TGTGCCAGCTCACCACGGGGGGGGGAGCCCCAGCATTTT.

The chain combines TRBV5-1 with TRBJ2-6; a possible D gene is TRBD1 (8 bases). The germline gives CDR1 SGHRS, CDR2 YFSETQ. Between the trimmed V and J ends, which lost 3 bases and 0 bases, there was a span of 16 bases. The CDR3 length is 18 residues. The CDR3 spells CASSSRQGRGSGANVLTF. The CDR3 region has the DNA TGCGCCAGCAGCTCCAGACAGGGGAGGGGCTCTGGGGCCAACGTCCTGACTTTC. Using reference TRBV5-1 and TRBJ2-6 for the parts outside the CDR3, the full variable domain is KAGVTQTPRYLIKTRGQQVTLSCSPISGHRSVSWYQQTPGQGLQFLFEYFSETQRNKGNFPGRFSGRQFSNSRSEMNVSTLELGDSALYLCASSSRQGRGSGANVLTFGAGSRLTVL.

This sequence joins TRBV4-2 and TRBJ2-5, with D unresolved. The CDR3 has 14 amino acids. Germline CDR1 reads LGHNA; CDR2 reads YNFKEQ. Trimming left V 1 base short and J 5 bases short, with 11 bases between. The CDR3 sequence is CASSQVLGAETQYF. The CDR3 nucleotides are TGTGCCAGCAGCCAAGTGCTAGGAGCGGAGACCCAGTACTTC.